Here is one T cell receptor (beta chain) with its context. The CDR3 regions of TCR beta were amplified from RNA transcripts. When the TCR CDR3 underwent first-round RT-PCR, the HTBI primer set was used. TCRdb re-derived calls from the multiplex PCR reads in MiXCR, one entry per CDR3 protein. Found here are over 450,000 distinct CDR3 sequences, about 15% of them singletons; the top ten hold roughly 15%. The CDR3 spans 11 residues. V was trimmed by 8 bases and J by 8 bases, leaving 12 bases between them. From germline, CDR1 is PRHDT and CDR2 FYEKMQ (reference sequence). This specimen comes from a study of T cells in Graves' hyperthyroidism and ophthalmopathy. Study context: Blood from the periphery was taken at initial diagnosis, before any treatment.

Ophthalmopathy patients had Clinical Activity Score at least 3, NOSPECS grade at least 4, duration under 3 months. PBMCs were obtained from about 9 ml fresh peripheral blood. The sample was blood. The chain is built from TRBV13 and TRBJ1-2; no reliable D call. This clonotype was obtained from a woman under 30 with Graves' ophthalmopathy. The CDR3 DNA follows: TGTGCCAGCGCACGGGCGCGGGGCTACACCTTC. Translating gives CASARARGYTF.